Shown below are 2 T cell receptor beta chains from a single sample sequenced in a study of T cells after yellow fever vaccination. From the 5' RACE reads, TCRdb called clonotypes with MiXCR, one entry per CDR3 protein. The data show under 600,000 distinct CDR3 sequences, with 21% seen just once and 15% to 20% held by the top ten. Here the sequenced sample was PBMCs, taken about 21 days after the first yellow fever vaccination. Receptors were obtained from a man aged 18 to 29 who received the YFV17D yellow fever vaccine.

This chain joins TRBV21-1 and TRBJ2-2; TRBD2 is taken as the D call from the table, unchecked against the DNA. TRBV21-1 is assigned pseudogene status. CDR3 length equals 13 residues. The CDR3 reads CASSTPRRGELFF. Here the CDR3 DNA reads TGTGCCAGCAGCACCCCCCGCCGCGGGGAGCTGTTTTTT.

This clonotype has more than one count but fewer than ten. V and J are TRBV6-5 and TRBJ1-6, with D tentatively TRBD1 (5 bases). V dropped 7 bases and J dropped 9 bases, with 16 bases sitting between them. The germline gives CDR1 MNHEY, CDR2 SVGAGI. The CDR3 is made up of 14 amino acids. The CDR3 DNA reads TGTGCCAGCACTCAAAGGGGCGCGTTTTCACCCCTCCACTTT. Its protein product is CASTQRGAFSPLHF.